These T cell receptor beta chains were read from a single sample in a study of regulatory T cells in long-lasting Graves disease. TCRdb processed the multiplex PCR reads anew with MiXCR; each CDR3 protein has one entry. This sample has approximately 690,000 distinct CDR3 sequences, with around 32% found just once. The sequenced sample was peripheral blood mononuclear cells (PBMCs), obtained when the disease was refractory, from a patient treated with antithyroid drugs. These receptors all come from a female donor with Graves disease. Both conserved end residues are part of each CDR3. The D gene is left open where the match is weak. Size values are once, few and many counts, or a class for expanded clones, and some rows have none.

D gene	clone size	V gene	J gene	CDR3 protein	CDR3 DNA
TRBD1	.	TRBV18	TRBJ2-7	CASSTAYGTDYEQYF	TGTGCCAGCTCCACCGCTTACGGGACAGACTACGAGCAGTACTTC
TRBD2	.	TRBV12-3/TRBV12-4	TRBJ2-1	CASSLGTSRNNEQFF	TGTGCCAGCAGTTTAGGGACTAGCAGAAACAATGAGCAGTTCTTC
TRBD2	.	TRBV5-1	TRBJ2-3	CASSSTTSGRDFTDTQYF	TGCGCCAGCAGCTCTACGACTAGCGGGAGGGACTTCACAGATACGCAGTATTTT
.	few	TRBV7-9	TRBJ2-7	CASSTLPGAYEQYF	TGTGCCAGCAGCACGCTCCCGGGAGCCTACGAGCAGTACTTC
.	.	TRBV30	TRBJ1-4	CAWSRGFNEKLFF	TGTGCCTGGAGCAGAGGGTTTAATGAAAAACTGTTTTTT
TRBD1	.	TRBV25-1	TRBJ1-4	CASSELETDRLDNEKLFF	TGTGCCAGCAGTGAATTGGAGACGGACAGGCTCGATAATGAAAAACTGTTTTTT
.	.	TRBV6-2/TRBV6-3	TRBJ2-7	CASREDGRYEQYF	TGTGCCAGCAGGGAGGACGGAAGATACGAGCAGTACTTC
.	.	TRBV19	TRBJ1-1	CASNRRGSTEAFF	TGTGCCAGTAACAGGCGGGGTAGCACTGAAGCTTTCTTT
TRBD1	many	TRBV11-2	TRBJ1-5	CASSRDRVGQPQHF	TGTGCCAGCAGCAGAGACAGGGTTGGCCAGCCCCAGCATTTT
.	.	TRBV12-3/TRBV12-4	TRBJ2-7	CASSSGHDSYEQYF	TGTGCCAGCAGTAGCGGTCACGACTCCTACGAGCAGTACTTC
TRBD2	many	TRBV20-1	TRBJ2-5	CSATGTSMYQETQYF	TGCAGTGCTACCGGGACTAGCATGTACCAAGAGACCCAGTACTTC
.	.	TRBV6-1	TRBJ1-4	CASSPRPRREKLFF	TGTGCCAGCAGTCCGAGGCCCCGGCGTGAAAAACTGTTTTTT
.	.	TRBV19	TRBJ1-1	CASSISTANTEAFF	TGTGCCAGTAGTATCTCGACGGCGAACACTGAAGCTTTCTTT
.	few	TRBV24-1	TRBJ2-2	CATSDASGETGNTGELFF	TGTGCCACCAGTGACGCTAGTGGGGAGACAGGGAACACCGGGGAGCTGTTTTTT
.	few	TRBV28	TRBJ1-1	CASSLGGGITEAFF	TGTGCCAGCAGTTTAGGGGGGGGAATCACTGAAGCTTTCTTT
TRBD1	.	TRBV5-1	TRBJ2-1	CASSLQGARGYNEQFF	TGCGCCAGCAGCTTACAGGGGGCCAGGGGTTACAATGAGCAGTTCTTC
.	many	TRBV11-2	TRBJ1-4	CASSLVATNEKLFF	TGTGCCAGCAGCTTGGTTGCAACTAATGAAAAACTGTTTTTT
TRBD2	.	TRBV15	TRBJ2-7	CATRFSGRYEQYF	TGTGCCACCAGATTTAGCGGGAGGTACGAGCAGTACTTC
TRBD1	.	TRBV6-1	TRBJ2-7	CASSEATGWYEQYF	TGTGCCAGCAGTGAGGCGACAGGGTGGTACGAGCAGTACTTC
.	many	TRBV5-1	TRBJ1-1	CASSLDGGGDTEAFF	TGCGCCAGCAGCTTGGACGGGGGTGGGGACACTGAAGCTTTCTTT
TRBD1	.	TRBV6-2/TRBV6-3	TRBJ1-5	CASSYSGTVLNQPQHF	TGTGCCAGCAGTTACTCGGGGACAGTTTTAAATCAGCCCCAGCATTTT
.	.	TRBV4-1	TRBJ1-2	CASSQEQWDGYTF	TGCGCCAGCAGCCAAGAACAATGGGATGGCTACACCTTC
TRBD2	few	TRBV6-1	TRBJ2-7	CASSRGPQEAGGPGASEQYF	TGTGCCAGCAGCCGGGGCCCCCAAGAAGCGGGAGGGCCTGGCGCCAGCGAGCAGTACTTC
.	few	TRBV6-1	TRBJ1-2	CASRHPLNRSYTF	TGTGCCAGCAGGCACCCGCTCAACCGGAGCTACACCTTC
.	once	TRBV30	TRBJ1-2	CAWMPMVQARTVSF	TGTGCCTGGATGCCAATGGTCCAAGCCCGGACAGTTAGTTTC
.	once	TRBV6-1	TRBJ1-5	CASSQHNQPQHF	TGTGCCAGCAGTCAACATAATCAGCCCCAGCATTTT
TRBD2	.	TRBV3-1	TRBJ2-7	CASSPSGGLKSYEQYF	TGTGCCAGCAGCCCATCGGGGGGGCTAAAATCCTACGAGCAGTATTTC
TRBD2	many	TRBV28	TRBJ2-7	CASWKREAAYEQYF	TGTGCCAGCTGGAAGCGGGAGGCAGCCTACGAGCAGTACTTC
TRBD2	.	TRBV20-1	TRBJ2-2	CSARWGGGTGELFF	TGCAGTGCCCGATGGGGGGGAGGCACCGGGGAGCTGTTTTTT
TRBD1	.	TRBV5-1	TRBJ1-1	CASSLGDRGSGRTEAFF	TGCGCCAGCAGCTTGGGGGACAGAGGGTCGGGTCGGACTGAAGCTTTCTTT
.	.	TRBV28	TRBJ2-3	CASTTSEVLSDTQYF	TGTGCCAGCACCACATCAGAAGTCCTGTCGGATACGCAGTATTTT
TRBD1	.	TRBV12-3/TRBV12-4	TRBJ1-1	CASSLVDRVSTEAFF	TGTGCCAGCAGTTTGGTGGACAGGGTGAGCACTGAAGCTTTCTTT
TRBD1	once	TRBV30	TRBJ1-4	CAWRTDRGRSGEKLFF	TGTGCCTGGAGGACCGACAGGGGGCGAAGCGGTGAAAAACTGTTTTTT
.	many	TRBV2	TRBJ1-2	CASSEAQGLHGYTF	TGTGCCAGCAGTGAAGCGCAGGGTTTGCATGGCTACACCTTC
.	many	TRBV11-2	TRBJ2-7	CASSPRLGRGSYEQYF	TGTGCCAGCAGCCCCCGCCTGGGACGAGGATCCTACGAGCAGTACTTC
.	many	TRBV28	TRBJ1-1	CASSSGFTEAFF	TGTGCCAGCAGTTCGGGATTCACTGAAGCTTTCTTT
.	.	TRBV19	TRBJ1-5	CASSTQQESNQPQHF	TGTGCCAGTAGTACACAACAGGAGAGCAATCAGCCCCAGCATTTT
.	few	TRBV6-2/TRBV6-3	TRBJ2-5	CASSYLGGETQYF	TGTGCCAGCAGTTACCTGGGGGGAGAGACCCAGTACTTC
TRBD1	many	TRBV12-3/TRBV12-4	TRBJ1-1	CASSPHPWTGGSEAFF	TGTGCCAGCAGTCCGCACCCTTGGACAGGGGGGTCTGAAGCTTTCTTT
.	few	TRBV2	TRBJ2-2	CASTFYGELFF	TGTGCCAGCACCTTCTACGGGGAGCTGTTTTTT
.	many	TRBV29-1	TRBJ1-2	CSVDPRQYNYGYTF	TGCAGCGTTGACCCCCGACAGTACAACTATGGCTACACCTTC